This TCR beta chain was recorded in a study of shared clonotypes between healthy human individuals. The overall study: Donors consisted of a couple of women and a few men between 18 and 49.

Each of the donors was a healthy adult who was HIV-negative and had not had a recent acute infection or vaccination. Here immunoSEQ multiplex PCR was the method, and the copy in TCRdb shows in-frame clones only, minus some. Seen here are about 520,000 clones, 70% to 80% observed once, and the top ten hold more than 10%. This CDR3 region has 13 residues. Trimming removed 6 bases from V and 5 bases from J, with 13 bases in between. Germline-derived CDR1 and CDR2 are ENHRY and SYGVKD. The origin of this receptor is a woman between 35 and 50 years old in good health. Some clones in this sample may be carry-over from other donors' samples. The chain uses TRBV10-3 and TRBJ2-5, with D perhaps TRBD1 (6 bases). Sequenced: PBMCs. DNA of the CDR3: TGTGCCATCAGCCAGGGGTTGGGGGAGACCCAGTACTTC. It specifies CAISQGLGETQYF.